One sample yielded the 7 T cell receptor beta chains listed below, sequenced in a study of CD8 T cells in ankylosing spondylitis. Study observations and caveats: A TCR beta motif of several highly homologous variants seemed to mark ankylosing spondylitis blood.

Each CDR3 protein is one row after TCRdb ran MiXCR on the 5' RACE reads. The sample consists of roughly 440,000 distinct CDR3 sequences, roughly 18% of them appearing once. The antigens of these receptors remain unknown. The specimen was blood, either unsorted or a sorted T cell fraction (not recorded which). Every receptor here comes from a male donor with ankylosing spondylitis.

CDR3 sequence (DNA): TGTGCCAGCAGTGTCTCGGGACAGGGGGCCAGGGCTTTCTTT. Translated: CASSVSGQGARAFF. The V gene is TRBV2, the J gene TRBJ1-1, with TRBD1 identical over 12 bases. The V segment lost 4 bases and the J segment 11 bases; nucleotides outside the gene matches: 8. Germline assignment: CDR1 SNHLY and CDR2 FYNNEI. The CDR3 is 14 residues long.

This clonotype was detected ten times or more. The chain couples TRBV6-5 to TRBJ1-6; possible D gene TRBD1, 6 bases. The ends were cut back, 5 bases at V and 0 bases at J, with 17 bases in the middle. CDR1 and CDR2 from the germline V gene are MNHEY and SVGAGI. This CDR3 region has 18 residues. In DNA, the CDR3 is TGTGCCAGCAGTAACAGGGACCGCCCGAGCTCCTATAATTCACCCCTCCACTTT. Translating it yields CASSNRDRPSSYNSPLHF.

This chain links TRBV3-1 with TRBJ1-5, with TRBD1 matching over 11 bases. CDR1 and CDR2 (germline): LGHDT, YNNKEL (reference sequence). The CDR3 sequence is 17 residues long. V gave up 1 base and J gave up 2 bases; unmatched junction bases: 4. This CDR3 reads CASSQGGQGAGNQPQHF. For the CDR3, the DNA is TGTGCCAGCAGCCAAGGTGGACAGGGGGCCGGCAATCAGCCCCAGCATTTT.

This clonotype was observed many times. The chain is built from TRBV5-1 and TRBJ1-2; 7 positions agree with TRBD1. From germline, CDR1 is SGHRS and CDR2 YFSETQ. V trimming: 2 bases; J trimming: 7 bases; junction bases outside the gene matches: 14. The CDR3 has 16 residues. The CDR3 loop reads CASSLGDSVSVGGYTF. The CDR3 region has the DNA TGCGCCAGCAGCTTAGGGGACAGTGTTTCTGTCGGTGGCTACACCTTC.

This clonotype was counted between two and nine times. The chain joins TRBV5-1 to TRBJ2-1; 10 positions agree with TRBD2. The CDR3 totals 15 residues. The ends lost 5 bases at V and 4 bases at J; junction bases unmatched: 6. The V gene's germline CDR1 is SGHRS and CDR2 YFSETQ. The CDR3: CASRASGGSYNEQFF. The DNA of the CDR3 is TGCGCCAGCAGAGCTAGCGGGGGTAGTTACAATGAGCAGTTCTTC.

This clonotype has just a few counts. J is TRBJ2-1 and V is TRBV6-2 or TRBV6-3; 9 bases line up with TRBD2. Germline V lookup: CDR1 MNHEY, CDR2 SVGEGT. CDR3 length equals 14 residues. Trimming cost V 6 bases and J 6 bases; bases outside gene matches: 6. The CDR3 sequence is CASRGSGSANEQFF. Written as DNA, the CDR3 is TGTGCCAGCAGGGGTAGCGGGAGTGCCAATGAGCAGTTCTTC.

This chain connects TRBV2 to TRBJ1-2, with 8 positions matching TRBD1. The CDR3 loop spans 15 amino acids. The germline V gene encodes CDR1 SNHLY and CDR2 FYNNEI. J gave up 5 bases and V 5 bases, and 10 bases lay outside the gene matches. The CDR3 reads CASSTRGQGSYGYTF. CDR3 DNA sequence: TGTGCCAGCAGTACTCGCGGACAGGGTTCATATGGCTACACCTTC. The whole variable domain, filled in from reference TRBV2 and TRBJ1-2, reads EPEVTQTPSHQVTQMGQEVILRCVPISNHLYFYWYRQILGQKVEFLVSFYNNEISEKSEIFDDQFSVERPDGSNFTLKIRSTKLEDSAMYFCASSTRGQGSYGYTFGSGTRLTVV.